The 14 T cell receptor beta chains below come from one sample, sequenced in a study of cytomegalovirus exposure and HLA in healthy donors. Use of 60 Vbeta and 13 Jbeta primers characterized the PCR. Data came from immunoSEQ multiplex PCR; TCRdb stores just in-frame clones and leaves some out. This sample has 100,000 to 150,000 clones, with around 80% found just once. The sequencing input was PBMCs. Receptors were obtained from a boy aged 2 to 9 in good health and CMV-seronegative.

CDR3 sequence (DNA): TGTGCCAGCAGCTCTCCCGACATCACCTACGAGCAGTACTTC. The encoded protein is CASSSPDITYEQYF. The chain links TRBV11-2 to TRBJ2-7; D call uncertain. Deletions cut 4 bases from V and 2 bases from J, with 12 bases between. This CDR3 contains 14 residues. Per germline, CDR1 SGHAT and CDR2 FQNNGV.

The chain employs TRBV5-6 and TRBJ1-1; possibly TRBD1 for D (5 bases). V lost 1 base, J lost 6 bases, and 19 bases lay in between. From germline, CDR1 is SGHDT and CDR2 YYEEEE. This CDR3 comprises 16 residues. This chain's CDR3 is CASSLPGLSSGAEAFF. CDR3 DNA sequence: TGTGCCAGCAGCTTGCCAGGGCTGAGTTCGGGCGCTGAAGCTTTCTTT. Based on the CDR3 plus reference TRBV5-6 and TRBJ1-1, the full variable domain is DAGVTQSPTHLIKTRGQQVTLRCSPKSGHDTVSWYQQALGQGPQFIFQYYEEEERQRGNFPDRFSGHQFPNYSSELNVNALLLGDSALYLCASSLPGLSSGAEAFFGQGTRLTVV.

This chain joins TRBV5-1 and TRBJ2-3, with 7 bases identical to TRBD2. Germline CDR1 SGHRS, CDR2 YFSETQ. V shed 3 bases, J shed 5 bases, and the junction held 27 bases outside the gene matches. The CDR3 is made up of 21 amino acids. In DNA, the CDR3 is TGCGCCAGCAGCTGGGCGCGGCCTAGCGCCGTGGCTAGCGGCCCCCAAGATACGCAGTATTTT. Its translation: CASSWARPSAVASGPQDTQYF. The full variable domain, in which reference TRBV5-1 and TRBJ2-3 provide the parts outside the CDR3, is KAGVTQTPRYLIKTRGQQVTLSCSPISGHRSVSWYQQTPGQGLQFLFEYFSETQRNKGNFPGRFSGRQFSNSRSEMNVSTLELGDSALYLCASSWARPSAVASGPQDTQYFGPGTRLTVL.

This clone was detected a few times. The chain joins TRBV4-3 to TRBJ1-4; D perhaps matches TRBD1 (5 bases). The CDR3 spans 17 residues. V was trimmed by 1 base and J by 3 bases, leaving 15 bases between them. Germline V gene data show CDR1 as LGHNA and CDR2 as YSLEER. The chain's CDR3 is CASSQVTVGQANEKLFF. DNA for the CDR3: TGCGCCAGCAGCCAAGTGACAGTGGGGCAGGCTAATGAAAAACTGTTTTTT.

This clone was picked up one time. The chain has TRBV9 and TRBJ1-2; D gene ambiguous. V was pared by 0 bases and J by 6 bases, with 9 bases between. Per germline, CDR1 SGDLS and CDR2 YYNGEE. The CDR3 sequence is 13 residues long. The chain's CDR3 is CASSVVEFHGYTF. CDR3 in DNA: TGTGCCAGCAGCGTAGTGGAGTTCCATGGCTACACCTTC.

This clone was counted once. V and J are TRBV6-5 and TRBJ2-3; 7 bases align to TRBD2. Germline V gives CDR1 MNHEY, CDR2 SVGAGI. This CDR3 has 15 amino acids. V dropped 6 bases and J dropped 8; count of bases not matched to a gene: 14. CDR3 residues: CASSPSEAGLGTQYF. CDR3 sequence (DNA): TGTGCCAGCAGCCCCTCGGAAGCGGGACTGGGTACGCAGTATTTT.

The chain couples TRBV19 to TRBJ2-1; the match to TRBD2 covers 8 bases. This CDR3 is built from 15 residues. In germline, CDR1 is LNHDA, CDR2 SQIVND (reference sequence). J was trimmed by 5 bases and V by 2 bases; bases with no gene match: 5. CDR3 amino acids: CASSIRTSGNNEQFF. CDR3 coding DNA: TGTGCCAGTAGTATAAGAACTAGCGGTAACAATGAGCAGTTCTTC. Variable domain in full (rest from reference TRBV19 and TRBJ2-1): DGGITQSPKYLFRKEGQNVTLSCEQNLNHDAMYWYRQDPGQGLRLIYYSQIVNDFQKGDIAEGYSVSREKKESFPLTVTSAQKNPTAFYLCASSIRTSGNNEQFFGPGTRLTVL.

This chain connects TRBV11-2 to TRBJ2-7; 9 bases are a match to TRBD2. Germline values: CDR1 SGHAT, CDR2 FQNNGV. The CDR3 totals 17 residues. Unmatched junction bases numbered 14, after V lost 2 bases and J lost 6 bases. CDR3: CASSLNPVGRGGSEQYF. CDR3 bases: TGTGCCAGCAGCTTAAATCCGGTAGGGCGGGGGGGCAGCGAGCAGTACTTC.

V gene TRBV15 combines with J gene TRBJ2-7, with 9 nucleotides matching TRBD1. The CDR3 totals 14 residues. Germline CDR1 and CDR2: LNHNV and YYDKDF (reference sequence). J gave up 2 bases and V 1 base, and 0 bases lay outside the gene matches. This CDR3 is CATSRGQGAYEQYF. CDR3 sequence (DNA): TGTGCCACCAGCAGAGGACAGGGGGCCTACGAGCAGTACTTC. Complete variable domain (other parts from reference TRBV15 and TRBJ2-7): DAMVIQNPRYQVTQFGKPVTLSCSQTLNHNVMYWYQQKSSQAPKLLFHYYDKDFNNEADTPDNFQSRRPNTSFCFLDIRSPGLGDTAMYLCATSRGQGAYEQYFGPGTRLTVT.

This clone was recorded a few times. The V and J genes are TRBV23-1 and TRBJ2-7; 7 bases are a match to TRBD1. TRBV23-1 is designated an ORF whose function remains uncertain. With 2 bases clipped from V and 3 bases from J, the junction kept 10 bases outside the gene matches. There are 16 residues in the CDR3. The CDR3 region is CASSQRRTGDRYEQYV. DNA of the CDR3: TGCGCCAGCAGTCAAAGGAGGACAGGAGATCGCTACGAGCAGTACGTC.

The rearrangement uses TRBV18 and TRBJ1-2; D possibly corresponds to TRBD1 (6 bases). Germline V CDR1 and CDR2: KGHSH, LQKENI. CDR3 size: 14 residues. Trimming shortened V by 3 bases and J by 6 bases, and 14 bases separated the two germline ends. The CDR3 DNA reads TGTGCCAGCTCACCCGTCGGGGGGCGGGATGGCTACACCTTC. Translating it yields CASSPVGGRDGYTF.

As for this clone: Relative to the germline gene, one junction end is altered; a read error may explain this. The chain links TRBV7-7 to TRBJ2-7; 10 bases line up with TRBD1. Germline V gene data show CDR1 as SSHAT and CDR2 as FNYEAQ (reference sequence). The CDR3 length is 15 residues. The CDR3 DNA follows: TGTGCTAGCAGCCCTATGACAGGGGGCATCCACGAGCAGTACTTC. Amino acid sequence: CASSPMTGGIHEQYF.

This chain uses TRBV2 with TRBJ1-2, with TRBD1 matching 12 bases. The CDR3 extends over 15 amino acids. CDR1 and CDR2 from the germline V gene are SNHLY and FYNNEI. V shed 4 bases and J 4 bases; nucleotides not matched to a gene: 4. The CDR3 DNA reads TGTGCCAGCAGTGCTCCGGGACAGGGGGCCTATGGCTACACCTTC. Translated: CASSAPGQGAYGYTF.

V is TRBV6-6 and J is TRBJ1-1, with a tentative D call TRBD1 (6 bases). This CDR3 comprises 15 residues. V was trimmed by 6 bases and J by 2 bases, leaving 16 bases between them. CDR1 is MNHNY, CDR2 SVGAGI, per germline (reference sequence). The CDR3 is CASRPTGLTNTEAFF. CDR3 nucleotides: TGTGCCAGCAGACCAACAGGGTTAACAAACACTGAAGCTTTCTTT.